This T cell receptor beta chain was recorded in a study of blood T cells in healthy people across ages. This clonotype has only a few counts. Using a J-beta primer mix together with a sample-barcoded 5' primer, a second PCR was run for roughly 7 to 12 cycles. In TCRdb, the 5' RACE reads were re-called with MiXCR into one record per CDR3 protein. In the table there are more than 650,000 distinct CDR3 sequences, roughly 25% of which are singletons. CDR3 size: 16 residues. Germline CDR1 reads SNHLY; CDR2 reads FYNNEI. V gave up 8 bases and J gave up 0 bases, with 17 bases separating them. The same sample was also used in a study of T cells of mothers and their children.

The rearrangement uses TRBV2 and TRBJ1-3; no clear D gene. The TCR sequence derives from a boy younger than 18 in good health. Sequencing was carried out using blood. In nucleotides, the CDR3 is TGTGCCAGCTCCCAAGAGGGCAGAGCCTCTGGAAACACCATATATTTT. It encodes CASSQEGRASGNTIYF.